One and the same sample provided the 20 T cell receptor beta chains below, sequenced in a study of T cell responses to AZD1222 COVID-19 vaccine. Generated by immunoSEQ multiplex PCR, the TCRdb table keeps only in-frame clones and is missing some. The sample holds roughly 180,000 clones; 85% to 95% are singletons and the top ten take around 0.66%. This specimen consisted of peripheral blood, obtained on day 0 of AZD1222 vaccination. The receptors derive from an adult in good health.

The V call is TRBV6-1, the J call TRBJ2-2; TRBD2 might be the D (6 bases). The V end lost 3 bases, the J end lost 4 bases, and 15 bases lay between the germline ends. The germline V gene encodes CDR1 MNHNS and CDR2 SASEGT. The CDR3 length is 16 residues. CDR3 in amino acids: CASSDEDGRRTGELFF. In DNA, the CDR3 is TGTGCCAGCAGTGACGAGGACGGGAGACGCACCGGGGAGCTGTTTTTT.

The gene calls are TRBV11-2 and TRBJ2-7; D is perhaps TRBD2 (5 bases). Germline assignment: CDR1 SGHAT and CDR2 FQNNGV. The V and J ends lost 1 base and 3 bases respectively, with 22 bases between them. The length of the CDR3 is 18 residues. The CDR3 nucleotides are TGTGCCAGCAGCTTAGGGTTCTTAAGTATGGACGGGAACTACGAGCAGTACTTC. As protein: CASSLGFLSMDGNYEQYF.

This clone was detected once. The V call is TRBV28, the J call TRBJ1-2; no definite D call. The germline V and J ends were trimmed by 3 bases and 0 bases, with 11 bases remaining between them. CDR1 is MDHEN, CDR2 SYDVKM, per germline. CDR3 size: 15 residues. CDR3 nucleotide sequence: TGTGCCAGCAGTTTCTCACTAGGTACTAACTATGGCTACACCTTC. This codes for CASSFSLGTNYGYTF.

The V and J genes are TRBV9 and TRBJ1-5, with D maybe TRBD1 (6 bases). This CDR3 has 15 residues. Trimming removed 3 bases at V and 4 bases at J, with 14 bases between. Germline V gene data show CDR1 as SGDLS and CDR2 as YYNGEE. In nucleotides, the CDR3 is TGTGCCAGCAGCGCGGATACAGGGTGGAATCAGCCCCAGCATTTT. It yields the protein CASSADTGWNQPQHF.

The gene calls are TRBV13 and TRBJ1-2; no firm D call. V dropped 5 bases and J dropped 3 bases, with 10 bases sitting between them. CDR3 size: 13 residues. Germline V CDR1 and CDR2: PRHDT, FYEKMQ (reference sequence). This chain's CDR3 is CASSRESYYGYTF. CDR3 in DNA: TGTGCCAGCAGCCGGGAGTCCTACTATGGCTACACCTTC. Looking up the rest from reference TRBV13 and TRBJ1-2 gives the full variable domain: AAGVIQSPRHLIKEKRETATLKCYPIPRHDTVYWYQQGPGQDPQFLISFYEKMQSDKGSIPDRFSAQQFSDYHSELNMSSLELGDSALYFCASSRESYYGYTFGSGTRLTVV.

This chain links TRBV3-1 (or the pseudogene TRBV3-2) with TRBJ1-4; TRBD1 aligns across 8 bases. V dropped 1 base and J dropped 12; count of bases not matched to a gene: 13. The CDR3 spans 16 residues. From germline, CDR1 is LGHDT and CDR2 YNNKEL (reference sequence). CDR3 sequence reads: CASSQVRPRDRGELFF. The CDR3 nucleotides read TGTGCCAGCAGCCAAGTCCGGCCCCGAGACAGGGGTGAACTGTTTTTT.

The V call is TRBV27, the J call TRBJ2-1; tentative D call: TRBD2 (8 bases). The germline CDR1 and CDR2 sequences are MNHEY and SMNVEV (reference sequence). The CDR3 is 18 amino acids. V gave up 4 bases and J gave up 6 bases, with 25 bases separating them. CDR3 DNA sequence: TGTGCCAGCAGTTCCGAGGGTAGGGGGCTAGCGGGCAGCAATGAGCAGTTCTTC. It specifies CASSSEGRGLAGSNEQFF.

The chain combines TRBV5-1 with TRBJ2-1; D not resolved. This CDR3 comprises 12 residues. The germline V gene has CDR1 SGHRS and CDR2 YFSETQ. V lost 2 bases, J lost 2 bases, and 2 bases lay in between. The CDR3 coding sequence is TGCGCCAGCAGCTTTGCCTACAATGAGCAGTTCTTC. Translating it yields CASSFAYNEQFF.

CDR3 DNA sequence: TGCGCCAGCAGTGAGTCGACCGTGGTCGGGTCCGAGCAGTACTTC. Amino acid sequence: CASSESTVVGSEQYF. V gene TRBV10-1 combines with J gene TRBJ2-7; unclear D gene. The CDR3 runs 15 residues. Germline lookup yields CDR1 WNHNN and CDR2 SYGVQD (reference sequence). Trimming took 0 bases from V and 6 from J, leaving 15 bases between them.

This clone was counted once. This rearrangement joins TRBV19 to TRBJ1-3; the D is unclear. The V end was cut by 6 bases, the J end by 0 bases, with 6 bases between. CDR3 size: 13 residues. The V gene's germline CDR1 is LNHDA and CDR2 SQIVND (reference sequence). The CDR3 DNA is TGTGCCAGTAGAGCAAGCTCTGGAAACACCATATATTTT. This gives the protein CASRASSGNTIYF.

The chain is built from TRBV4-1 and TRBJ1-5, with TRBD1 matching over 9 bases. Looked up from germline, CDR1 is MGHRA and CDR2 is YSYEKL. The CDR3 is made up of 14 amino acids. Germline trimming cut 2 bases from V and 6 bases from J; bases unmatched to any gene: 2. The CDR3 coding sequence is TGCGCCAGCAGCCAATGGGGACAGGGTCAGCCCCAGCATTTT. This gives the protein CASSQWGQGQPQHF.

The chain uses TRBV19 and TRBJ2-7, with D perhaps TRBD1 or TRBD2 (5 bases each). Germline loops: CDR1 LNHDA, CDR2 SQIVND (reference sequence). This CDR3 region has 15 residues. The V gene lost 2 bases and the J gene lost 3 bases, with 14 bases spanning the gap. CDR3 sequence (DNA): TGTGCCAGTAGTATAATCGTGGGACCCGGCTACGAGCAGTACTTC. This sequence encodes CASSIIVGPGYEQYF. Looking up the rest from reference TRBV19 and TRBJ2-7 gives the full variable domain: DGGITQSPKYLFRKEGQNVTLSCEQNLNHDAMYWYRQDPGQGLRLIYYSQIVNDFQKGDIAEGYSVSREKKESFPLTVTSAQKNPTAFYLCASSIIVGPGYEQYFGPGTRLTVT.

The rearrangement uses TRBV12-3 or TRBV12-4 and TRBJ1-1, with D possibly matching TRBD1 (5 bases). The V and J ends lost 2 bases and 6 bases respectively, with 10 bases between them. The CDR3 spans 13 residues. CDR3 region: CASSLSGGAEAFF. CDR3 DNA sequence: TGTGCCAGCAGTTTATCCGGGGGGGCTGAAGCTTTCTTT.

V gene TRBV14 combines with J gene TRBJ2-5; D ambiguous. Germline V CDR1 and CDR2: SGHDN, FVKESK. V dropped 1 base and J dropped 2 bases, with 8 bases sitting between them. The CDR3 length is 14 residues. CDR3 in DNA: TGTGCCAGCAGCCAAGGGGATTCGCAAGAGACCCAGTACTTC. Protein product: CASSQGDSQETQYF.

The chain carries TRBV7-9 and TRBJ1-2; TRBD1 might be the D (6 bases). CDR1 and CDR2 (germline): SEHNR, FQNEAQ (reference sequence). CDR3 length equals 14 residues. Trimming shortened V by 5 bases and J by 8 bases, and 18 bases separated the two germline ends. CDR3 amino acids: CASSSTGTPLGYTF. CDR3 nucleotide sequence: TGTGCCAGCAGCAGCACCGGGACACCCTTGGGCTACACCTTC.

This clone was found once. The chain employs TRBV3-1 (or the pseudogene TRBV3-2) and TRBJ2-7; TRBD2 aligns across 7 bases. The CDR3 contains 16 residues. From germline, CDR1 is LGHDT and CDR2 YNNKEL (reference sequence). J lost 7 bases, V lost 1 base, and 13 bases had no gene match. DNA for the CDR3: TGTGCCAGCAGCCAAGCAGGGTTAGCGGGTGAGGATGAGCAGTACTTC. Amino acids: CASSQAGLAGEDEQYF.

The V gene is TRBV7-8, the J gene TRBJ2-3; D gene ambiguous. V was shortened by 4 bases and J by 2 bases, with 7 bases between the two germline ends. CDR1 and CDR2 (germline): SGHVS, FQNEAQ. This CDR3 region has 13 residues. The CDR3 reads CASSSGPTDTQYF. As DNA, the CDR3 is TGTGCCAGCAGCTCCGGACCCACAGATACGCAGTATTTT.

Turning to this clone: This sample also contains other DNA sequences that code for the same CDR3. The rearrangement uses TRBV3-1 (or the pseudogene TRBV3-2) and TRBJ1-5; D uncertain. Germline CDR1 is LGHDT and CDR2 is YNNKEL (reference sequence). Trimming took 1 base from V and 0 from J, leaving 1 base between them. The CDR3 runs to 13 residues. The CDR3 DNA sequence: TGTGCCAGCAGCCAAGTTAGCAATCAGCCCCAGCATTTT. Amino acids: CASSQVSNQPQHF.

The rearrangement links TRBV29-1 to TRBJ2-5; the D gene is possibly TRBD2 (6 bases). The CDR3 loop spans 11 amino acids. The V gene lost 3 bases and the J gene lost 8 bases, with 10 bases spanning the gap. Germline values: CDR1 SQVTM, CDR2 ANQGSEA. The CDR3, as DNA: TGCAGCGTTGACCTACTAGCCACCCAGTACTTC. It specifies CSVDLLATQYF.

The gene calls are TRBV30 and TRBJ1-2, with a weak D call TRBD1 (5 bases). This CDR3 has 15 residues. CDR1 and CDR2 from the germline V gene are GTSNPN and SVGIG (reference sequence). V gave up 1 base and J gave up 2 bases, with 14 bases separating them. CDR3 sequence reads: CAWSGETVPNYGYTF. The CDR3, as DNA: TGTGCCTGGAGTGGGGAGACAGTCCCCAACTATGGCTACACCTTC. The full variable domain, rest sourced from reference TRBV30 and TRBJ1-2, is SQTIHQWPATLVQPVGSPLSLECTVEGTSNPNLYWYRQAAGRGLQLLFYSVGIGQISSEVPQNLSASRPQDRQFILSSKKLLLSDSGFYLCAWSGETVPNYGYTFGSGTRLTVV.